This entry lists 11 T cell receptor beta chains sequenced from one sample in a study of shared clonotypes between healthy human individuals. The assay was immunoSEQ multiplex PCR, and TCRdb's table has in-frame clones only and misses some. The sample holds about 690,000 clones, about nine tenths seen once. Sequences were obtained from memory CD8+ T cells from PBMCs. Indicated subset: CD45RO+ cells pooled with CCR7-negative TemRA cells. The receptors originated from a man younger than 35 in good health. Some clones in this sample may be carry-over from other donors' samples.

This rearrangement joins TRBV7-9 to TRBJ1-5; D gene uncertain. The CDR3 spans 11 residues. V lost 2 bases and J 4 bases, leaving 0 bases between the germline ends. Germline assignment: CDR1 SEHNR and CDR2 FQNEAQ (reference sequence). CDR3 sequence (DNA): TGTGCCAGCAGCTTAAATCAGCCCCAGCATTTT. As protein: CASSLNQPQHF. Using reference TRBV7-9 and TRBJ1-5 for the parts outside the CDR3, the full variable domain is DTGVSQNPRHKITKRGQNVTFRCDPISEHNRLYWYRQTLGQGPEFLTYFQNEAQLEKSRLLSDRFSAERPKGSFSTLEIQRTEQGDSAMYLCASSLNQPQHFGDGTRLSIL.

The V and J genes are TRBV28 and TRBJ1-1, with TRBD1 identical over 9 bases. V shed 6 bases, J shed 0 bases, and the junction held 11 bases outside the gene matches. The length of the CDR3 is 17 residues. Germline V CDR1 and CDR2: MDHEN, SYDVKM. The CDR3 nucleotides read TGTGCCAGCAGGTTAGAAACAGGGGGCGAAATGAACACTGAAGCTTTCTTT. Its translation: CASRLETGGEMNTEAFF.

This chain connects TRBV7-8 to TRBJ2-7; 9 nucleotides agree with TRBD1. CDR1 is SGHVS, CDR2 FQNEAQ, per germline. This CDR3 spans 15 amino acids. J lost 6 bases, V lost 2 bases, and 8 bases had no gene match. This CDR3 reads CASSLRQGERGEQYF. CDR3 nucleotide sequence: TGTGCCAGCAGCTTACGACAGGGGGAAAGGGGCGAGCAGTACTTC.

This clone was counted between two and nine times. The J gene is TRBJ2-3, the V gene TRBV28; 8 bases are a match to TRBD1. Germline loops: CDR1 MDHEN, CDR2 SYDVKM. Germline trimming cut 4 bases from V and 6 bases from J; bases unmatched to any gene: 0. The CDR3 extends over 12 amino acids. The DNA for the CDR3 is TGTGCCAGCAGTTGGACAGGGGATACGCAGTATTTT. This encodes CASSWTGDTQYF.

CDR3 coding DNA: TGTGCCAGCAGCTCTAACAGGGTAGGGACTGAAGCTTTCTTT. Residues: CASSSNRVGTEAFF. The gene calls are TRBV7-8 and TRBJ1-1, with D possibly being TRBD1 (6 bases). The CDR3 has 14 amino acids. V gave up 4 bases and J gave up 5 bases, with 14 bases separating them. Looked up from germline, CDR1 is SGHVS and CDR2 is FQNEAQ. The entire variable domain, with the rest obtained from reference TRBV7-8 and TRBJ1-1, is as follows: GAGVSQSPRYKVAKRGQDVALRCDPISGHVSLFWYQQALGQGPEFLTYFQNEAQLDKSGLPSDRFFAERPEGSVSTLKIQRTQQEDSAVYLCASSSNRVGTEAFFGQGTRLTVV.

This chain joins TRBV27 and TRBJ1-2, with TRBD1 as a possible D gene (5 bases). V lost 0 bases and J 4 bases, leaving 9 bases between the germline ends. The V gene's germline CDR1 is MNHEY and CDR2 SMNVEV (reference sequence). The CDR3 runs to 14 residues. The CDR3 reads CASSLSVGVYGYTF. CDR3 bases: TGTGCCAGCAGTTTATCGGTGGGGGTCTATGGCTACACCTTC.

The gene calls are TRBV7-8 and TRBJ2-1; D may be TRBD2 (6 bases). From germline, CDR1 is SGHVS and CDR2 FQNEAQ. CDR3 length: 12 residues. The CDR3 here is CASLAPYNEQFF. The CDR3 DNA sequence: TGTGCTTCCCTAGCGCCTTACAATGAGCAGTTCTTC.

This clone was counted a single time. V and J are TRBV11-3 and TRBJ2-1; unclear D gene. This CDR3 spans 16 amino acids. The germline V gene encodes CDR1 SGHNT and CDR2 YENEEA. Between the trimmed V and J ends, which lost 0 bases and 0 bases, there was a span of 9 bases. CDR3 in amino acids: CASSLDGGSSYNEQFF. The CDR3 DNA reads as TGTGCCAGCAGCTTAGATGGCGGTAGCTCCTACAATGAGCAGTTCTTC.

The chain joins TRBV7-9 to TRBJ1-3, with TRBD1 matching over 10 bases. This CDR3 has 16 residues. Germline V gene lookup returns CDR1 SEHNR and CDR2 FQNEAQ (reference sequence). J was trimmed by 0 bases and V by 5 bases; bases with no gene match: 4. CDR3: CASSGTGANSGNTIYF. The CDR3 nucleotides are TGTGCCAGCAGCGGGACAGGGGCGAACTCTGGAAACACCATATATTTT.

The chain carries TRBV6-5 and TRBJ1-1; maybe TRBD1 (6 bases). CDR1 and CDR2 from the germline V gene are MNHEY and SVGAGI. This CDR3 contains 11 residues. The V and J ends lost 9 bases and 11 bases respectively, with 16 bases between them. Here the CDR3 reads CASSGAGGAFF. The CDR3 DNA reads TGTGCCAGTTCAGGGGCAGGAGGGGCTTTCTTT.

In the case of this clone: The same CDR3 arises from other DNA sequences in this sample as well. This chain uses TRBV5-6 with TRBJ2-1; D may correspond to TRBD1 or TRBD2 (5 bases each). Trimming stripped 4 bases from V and 5 bases from J, with 10 bases between. This CDR3 is 13 amino acids long. CDR1 is SGHDT and CDR2 is YYEEEE in the germline V gene. CDR3 in DNA: TGTGCCAGCAGCCCGGGGCGGGACAATGAGCAGTTCTTC. It codes for CASSPGRDNEQFF.